This TCR beta chain emerged from a study of technical replicates of blood from several donors. The J segment lost 2 bases and the V segment lost 5 bases, leaving 6 bases of the junction unmatched. From germline, CDR1 is LNHDA and CDR2 SQIVND (reference sequence). The CDR3 runs to 16 residues. This clone is a singleton in its sample. Sequenced by immunoSEQ multiplex PCR; TCRdb stores in-frame clones only, minus some. In the table there are about 81,000 clones, 92% of which are singletons. This chain links TRBV19 with TRBJ2-3, with 11 positions matching TRBD2. The receptor was isolated from a human donor in good health. Specimen: T cells isolated from PBMCs. As DNA, the CDR3 is TGTGCCAGTAGTCCCCTAGCGGGAGGTGTCACAGATACGCAGTATTTT. The encoded protein is CASSPLAGGVTDTQYF.